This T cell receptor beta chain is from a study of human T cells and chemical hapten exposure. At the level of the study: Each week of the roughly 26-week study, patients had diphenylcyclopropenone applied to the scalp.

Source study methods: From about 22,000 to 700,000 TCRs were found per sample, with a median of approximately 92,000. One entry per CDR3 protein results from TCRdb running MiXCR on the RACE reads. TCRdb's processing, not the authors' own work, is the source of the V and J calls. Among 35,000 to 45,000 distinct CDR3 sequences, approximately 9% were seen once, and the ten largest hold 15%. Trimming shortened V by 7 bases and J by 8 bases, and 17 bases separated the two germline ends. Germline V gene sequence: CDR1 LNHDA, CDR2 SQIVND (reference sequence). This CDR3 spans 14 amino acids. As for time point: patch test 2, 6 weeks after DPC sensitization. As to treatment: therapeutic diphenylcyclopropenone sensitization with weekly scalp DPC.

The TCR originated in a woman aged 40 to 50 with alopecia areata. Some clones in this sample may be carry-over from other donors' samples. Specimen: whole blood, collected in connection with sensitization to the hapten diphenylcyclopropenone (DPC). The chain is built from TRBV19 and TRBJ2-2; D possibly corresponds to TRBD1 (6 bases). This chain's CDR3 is CASTPGRGKGELFF. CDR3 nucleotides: TGTGCCAGTACCCCGGGAAGGGGGAAAGGGGAGCTGTTTTTT.